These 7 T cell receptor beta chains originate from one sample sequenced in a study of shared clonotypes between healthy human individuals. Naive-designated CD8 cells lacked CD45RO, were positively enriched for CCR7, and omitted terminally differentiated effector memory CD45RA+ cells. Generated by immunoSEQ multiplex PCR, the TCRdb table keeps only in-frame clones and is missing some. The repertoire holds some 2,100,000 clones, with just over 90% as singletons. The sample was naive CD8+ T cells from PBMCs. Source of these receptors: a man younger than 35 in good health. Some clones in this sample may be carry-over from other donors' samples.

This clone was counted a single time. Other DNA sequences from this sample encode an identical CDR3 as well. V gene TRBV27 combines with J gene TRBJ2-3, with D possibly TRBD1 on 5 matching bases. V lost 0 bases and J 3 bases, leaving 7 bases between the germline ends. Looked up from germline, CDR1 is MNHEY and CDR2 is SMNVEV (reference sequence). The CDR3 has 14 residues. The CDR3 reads CASSLSAGTDTQYF. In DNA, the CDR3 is TGTGCCAGCAGTTTATCGGCAGGGACAGATACGCAGTATTTT.

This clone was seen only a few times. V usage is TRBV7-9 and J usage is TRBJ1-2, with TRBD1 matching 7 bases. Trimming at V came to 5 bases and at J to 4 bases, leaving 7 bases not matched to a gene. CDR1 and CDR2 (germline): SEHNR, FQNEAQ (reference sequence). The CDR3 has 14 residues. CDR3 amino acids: CASSDGQASYGYTF. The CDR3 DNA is TGTGCCAGCAGCGATGGACAGGCGAGCTATGGCTACACCTTC.

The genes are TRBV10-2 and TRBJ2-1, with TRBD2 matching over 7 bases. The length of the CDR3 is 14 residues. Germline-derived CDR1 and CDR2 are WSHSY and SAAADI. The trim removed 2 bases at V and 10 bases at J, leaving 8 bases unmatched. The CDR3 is CASSEDASGLEQFF. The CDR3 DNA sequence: TGCGCCAGCAGTGAGGACGCTAGCGGTTTGGAGCAGTTCTTC.

The CDR3 region is CASSYDSGTQYF. CDR3 nucleotide sequence: TGTGCCAGCAGTTACGACAGCGGGACCCAGTACTTC. The chain is built from TRBV6-6 and TRBJ2-5; possibly TRBD1 or TRBD2 for D (5 bases each). Trimming left V 2 bases short and J 7 bases short, with 8 bases between. Looked up from germline, CDR1 is MNHNY and CDR2 is SVGAGI (reference sequence). This CDR3 spans 12 amino acids.

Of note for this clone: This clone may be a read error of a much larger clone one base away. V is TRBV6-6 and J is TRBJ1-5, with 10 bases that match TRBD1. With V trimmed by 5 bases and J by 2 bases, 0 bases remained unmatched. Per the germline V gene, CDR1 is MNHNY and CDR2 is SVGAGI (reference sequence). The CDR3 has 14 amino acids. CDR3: CASSGTGGNQPQHF. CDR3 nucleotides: TGTGCCAGCAGTGGGACAGGGGGCAATCAGCCCCAGCATTTT.

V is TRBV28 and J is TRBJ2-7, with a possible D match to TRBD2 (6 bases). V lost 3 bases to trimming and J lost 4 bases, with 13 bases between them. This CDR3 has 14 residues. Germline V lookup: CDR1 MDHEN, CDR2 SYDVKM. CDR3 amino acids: CASSFKVEGYEQYF. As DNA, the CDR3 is TGTGCCAGCAGTTTTAAGGTGGAGGGATACGAGCAGTACTTC. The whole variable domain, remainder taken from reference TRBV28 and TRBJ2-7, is DVKVTQSSRYLVKRTGEKVFLECVQDMDHENMFWYRQDPGLGLRLIYFSYDVKMKEKGDIPEGYSVSREKKERFSLILESASTNQTSMYLCASSFKVEGYEQYFGPGTRLTVT.

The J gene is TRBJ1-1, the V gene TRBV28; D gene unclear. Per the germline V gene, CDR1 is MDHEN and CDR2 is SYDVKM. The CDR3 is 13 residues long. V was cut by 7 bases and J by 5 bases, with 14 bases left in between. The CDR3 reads CASTEPGATEAFF. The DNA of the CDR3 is TGTGCCAGCACTGAACCAGGTGCGACTGAAGCTTTCTTT.